A selection of T cell receptor beta chains follows, all from one sample in a study of blood T cell repertoires in COVID-19. Assay used: immunoSEQ multiplex PCR; TCRdb lists only in-frame clones, some missing. The repertoire holds 380,000 or so clones, with around 92% as singletons. The sample was peripheral blood. The receptors stem from a man aged 35-49 years with acute or convalescent COVID-19. Each CDR3 is given with its conserved first and last residue. Fields, in order: J gene, D gene, V gene, clone size, CDR3 protein, CDR3 DNA. D genes are given only for firm matches. For some rows the clone size is stated as once, few or many, or as a class when expanded; others skip it.

>TRBJ1-4|NA|TRBV6-6|NA
CASSRQAEKLFF
TGTGCCAGCAGCCGACAGGCAGAAAAACTGTTTTTT
>TRBJ2-6|NA|TRBV27|NA
CASSKRTGFLSGANVLTF
TGTGCCAGCAGTAAACGTACAGGGTTCCTCTCTGGGGCCAACGTCCTGACTTTC
>TRBJ1-5|TRBD1|TRBV6-5|NA
CASSYSGQGVNQPQHF
TGTGCCAGCAGTTACAGCGGACAGGGGGTAAATCAGCCCCAGCATTTT
>TRBJ1-1|TRBD1|TRBV7-3|NA
CASSYSRAGTVNTEAFF
TGTGCCAGCAGCTACTCTAGGGCCGGGACAGTGAACACTGAAGCTTTCTTT
>TRBJ2-3|TRBD2|TRBV7-6|NA
CASSSYPRLLAGGPGTDTQYF
TGTGCCAGCAGCTCCTATCCTAGGCTACTAGCGGGGGGGCCGGGCACAGATACGCAGTATTTT
>TRBJ1-1|NA|TRBV30|NA
CAWSIGRAGEAFF
TGTGCCTGGAGTATAGGACGGGCGGGGGAAGCTTTCTTT
>TRBJ2-6|TRBD1|TRBV9|NA
CASSEGQGAVSGANVLTF
TGTGCCAGCAGCGAGGGACAGGGGGCTGTCAGTGGGGCCAACGTCCTGACTTTC
>TRBJ2-7|NA|TRBV7-3|NA
CASSPSGGFGEQYF
TGTGCCAGCAGCCCCTCCGGCGGCTTCGGCGAGCAGTACTTC
>TRBJ2-1|NA|TRBV9|few
CASSVAGISSYNEQFF
TGTGCCAGCAGCGTTGCAGGGATCAGCTCCTACAATGAGCAGTTCTTC
>TRBJ2-5|NA|TRBV19|NA
CASSIAAGHSTQYF
TGTGCCAGTAGTATAGCTGCAGGACACTCGACCCAGTACTTC
>TRBJ2-7|TRBD2|TRBV6-6|few
CASSPRSGGNSYEQYF
TGTGCCAGCAGCCCGCGGTCCGGGGGGAACAGCTACGAGCAGTACTTC